The 31 T cell receptor beta chains below come from one sample, sequenced in a study of blood T cell repertoires in COVID-19. Sequencing used immunoSEQ multiplex PCR; TCRdb keeps in-frame clones, though not all of them. The profile shows about 270,000 clones, 80% to 90% of them singletons. The sequencing input was PBMCs or T cells enriched from blood (not recorded which). All receptors come from a woman in her 30s with acute COVID-19.

The rearrangement uses TRBV11-3 and TRBJ2-5, with TRBD2 matching over 9 bases. CDR1 is SGHNT, CDR2 YENEEA, per germline. The CDR3 spans 11 residues. Unmatched junction bases numbered 1, after V lost 5 bases and J lost 9 bases. The CDR3 loop is CASSRGGAQYF. The CDR3 DNA reads as TGTGCCAGCAGCCGCGGGGGGGCCCAGTACTTC.

The gene calls are TRBV7-3 and TRBJ2-1; D is perhaps TRBD2 (7 bases). The germline gives CDR1 SGHTA, CDR2 FQGTGA. V was pared by 4 bases and J by 8 bases, with 21 bases between. The CDR3 is made up of 16 amino acids. For the CDR3, the DNA is TGTGCCAGCAGCTCAAACGGAGGGGGGAGGGACGATGAGCAGTTCTTC. This sequence encodes CASSSNGGGRDDEQFF.

The chain employs TRBV9 and TRBJ2-2; D is unclear. The CDR3 has 16 residues. Germline V gives CDR1 SGDLS, CDR2 YYNGEE. V lost 1 base, J lost 0 bases, and 10 bases lay in between. The CDR3 DNA follows: TGTGCCAGCAGCGTATATTCTATCGCGAACACCGGGGAGCTGTTTTTT. This sequence encodes CASSVYSIANTGELFF.

This clone is a singleton in its sample. The chain employs TRBV18 and TRBJ1-1, with D possibly matching TRBD1 (5 bases). V was trimmed by 3 bases and J by 7 bases, leaving 12 bases between them. The CDR3 is 13 amino acids. The germline V gene has CDR1 KGHSH and CDR2 LQKENI. The CDR3 spells CASSPRDGSEAFF. CDR3 in DNA: TGTGCCAGCTCACCTAGGGACGGGAGTGAAGCTTTCTTT.

This clone has just one count. The CDR3 DNA follows: TGCGCCAGCAGCCCGACGGCAGGGTCTGGAAACACCATATATTTT. Encoded protein: CASSPTAGSGNTIYF. The chain joins TRBV5-1 to TRBJ1-3, with D maybe TRBD1 (5 bases). The CDR3 contains 15 residues. The germline V gene has CDR1 SGHRS and CDR2 YFSETQ. Trimming shortened V by 4 bases and J by 1 base, and 12 bases separated the two germline ends.

This clone was detected only once. This chain joins TRBV11-2 and TRBJ1-4; TRBD1 matches 7 bases. CDR1 and CDR2 from the germline V gene are SGHAT and FQNNGV. This CDR3 spans 15 amino acids. Losses at the gene ends were 5 bases for V and 2 bases for J; bases not matched to a gene: 5. The CDR3 sequence: CASSPKTGTNEKLFF. CDR3 bases: TGTGCCAGCAGCCCGAAGACAGGGACTAATGAAAAACTGTTTTTT.

J is TRBJ2-7 and V is TRBV9; TRBD1 matches 7 bases. The CDR3 contains 13 residues. V lost 0 bases, J lost 3 bases, and 0 bases stayed unmatched. Germline CDR1 reads SGDLS; CDR2 reads YYNGEE. CDR3 loop: CASSVGDSYEQYF. The CDR3 region has the DNA TGTGCCAGCAGCGTAGGGGACAGCTACGAGCAGTACTTC.

The chain uses TRBV7-9 and TRBJ1-5; weak D call: TRBD1 (6 bases). Trimming stripped 6 bases from V and 7 bases from J, with 10 bases between. The CDR3 length is 12 residues. Germline assignment: CDR1 SEHNR and CDR2 FQNEAQ (reference sequence). This CDR3 is CASSSGGQPQHF. CDR3 in DNA: TGTGCCAGCAGTTCGGGGGGCCAGCCCCAGCATTTT.

The rearrangement uses TRBV19 and TRBJ1-6, with 8 bases that match TRBD1. V trimming: 7 bases; J trimming: 9 bases; junction bases outside the gene matches: 11. Germline loops: CDR1 LNHDA, CDR2 SQIVND (reference sequence). This CDR3 spans 15 amino acids. The CDR3 protein is CASTPTTGVVSPLHF. The CDR3 DNA reads TGTGCCAGTACCCCAACGACAGGGGTCGTTTCACCCCTCCACTTT. Looking up the rest from reference TRBV19 and TRBJ1-6 gives the full variable domain: DGGITQSPKYLFRKEGQNVTLSCEQNLNHDAMYWYRQDPGQGLRLIYYSQIVNDFQKGDIAEGYSVSREKKESFPLTVTSAQKNPTAFYLCASTPTTGVVSPLHFGNGTRLTVT.

CDR3 sequence: CATSDSSYEQYF. DNA of the CDR3: TGTGCCACCAGTGACAGTTCCTACGAGCAGTACTTC. The chain employs TRBV24-1 and TRBJ2-7; D gene ambiguous. Trimming cost V 4 bases and J 1 base, with 4 bases left between them. Germline V gene data show CDR1 as KGHDR and CDR2 as SFDVKD. CDR3 length: 12 amino acids.

The chain carries TRBV12-3 or TRBV12-4 and TRBJ1-2; 8 bases agree with TRBD1. CDR3 size: 13 residues. The junction had 6 bases not matched to a gene; V was cut back by 5 bases and J by 7 bases. The CDR3 loop reads CASSTRTGSGYTF. The CDR3 DNA reads as TGTGCCAGCAGTACCCGGACAGGGAGTGGCTACACCTTC.

The CDR3 spells CASSYGDRVTDTQYF. The CDR3 DNA reads as TGTGCCAGCAGTTACGGGGACAGGGTAACAGATACGCAGTATTTT. This chain joins TRBV6-5 and TRBJ2-3; TRBD1 aligns across 9 bases. The germline CDR1 and CDR2 sequences are MNHEY and SVGAGI. With V trimmed by 2 bases and J by 3 bases, 3 bases remained unmatched. CDR3 size: 15 residues.

This clone was observed once. In nucleotides, the CDR3 is TGTGCCAGCAGTCCACAGGGGGATACGCAGTATTTT. As protein: CASSPQGDTQYF. The chain uses TRBV27 and TRBJ2-3; 7 nucleotides align to TRBD1. Germline loops: CDR1 MNHEY, CDR2 SMNVEV (reference sequence). The CDR3 contains 12 residues. Trimming at V came to 5 bases and at J to 6 bases, leaving 2 bases not matched to a gene.

The gene calls are TRBV15 and TRBJ2-1; TRBD2 aligns across 7 bases. The germline V gene encodes CDR1 LNHNV and CDR2 YYDKDF (reference sequence). With V trimmed by 0 bases and J by 2 bases, 7 bases remained unmatched. This CDR3 contains 17 residues. CDR3 nucleotide sequence: TGTGCCACCAGCAGAGACGGCTTGGCGGGAGCCTACAATGAGCAGTTCTTC. It codes for CATSRDGLAGAYNEQFF.

This clone occurred once. This chain links TRBV24-1 with TRBJ1-4; 7 bases agree with TRBD1. CDR1 KGHDR and CDR2 SFDVKD come from the germline V gene. The CDR3 totals 15 residues. J was trimmed by 5 bases and V by 4 bases; bases with no gene match: 6. The CDR3 sequence is CATSEGGPGNEKLFF. In nucleotides, the CDR3 is TGTGCCACCAGTGAAGGGGGCCCTGGGAATGAAAAACTGTTTTTT.

The chain has TRBV11-2 and TRBJ2-5; D not resolved. CDR3 length: 12 amino acids. Germline loops: CDR1 SGHAT, CDR2 FQNNGV. Trimming took 5 bases from V and 5 from J, leaving 9 bases between them. The CDR3, as DNA: TGTGCCAGCAGCCTTTGGCCGGAGACCCAGTACTTC. Protein product: CASSLWPETQYF.

V gene TRBV4-2 combines with J gene TRBJ2-6; 10 nucleotides align to TRBD2. The V gene's germline CDR1 is LGHNA and CDR2 YNFKEQ. The CDR3 spans 19 residues. Trimming cost V 0 bases and J 1 base; bases outside gene matches: 6. CDR3 amino acids: CASSQDNLAGVSGANVLTF. The DNA of the CDR3 is TGTGCCAGCAGCCAAGATAACCTAGCGGGAGTATCTGGGGCCAACGTCCTGACTTTC.

This clone appeared a single time. One junction end disagrees with the germline gene, perhaps due to a read error. The CDR3 loop is CASTPGGGRGGPSLLFF. The CDR3 DNA sequence: TGCGCCAGCACCCCCGGGGGGGGGCGCGGGGGGCCCTCCCTTTTATTCTTC. The rearrangement joins TRBV4-1 to TRBJ2-7, with TRBD2 matching over 8 bases. This CDR3 comprises 17 residues. CDR1 MGHRA and CDR2 YSYEKL come from the germline V gene.

The chain employs TRBV7-9 and TRBJ1-2, with TRBD1 as a possible D gene (5 bases). The CDR3 sequence is 14 residues long. Germline V gives CDR1 SEHNR, CDR2 FQNEAQ (reference sequence). Trimming removed 5 bases from V and 3 bases from J, with 13 bases in between. CDR3 DNA: TGTGCCAGCAGCGTACGGATAGGGGACTATGGCTACACCTTC. It specifies CASSVRIGDYGYTF.

There are a few counts of this clone. The chain uses TRBV12-3 or TRBV12-4 and TRBJ2-7, with D tentatively TRBD1 (6 bases). There are 13 residues in the CDR3. V lost 2 bases to trimming and J lost 2 bases, with 7 bases between them. CDR3 sequence reads: CASSLWDTYEQYF. The CDR3 region has the DNA TGTGCCAGCAGTTTATGGGACACCTACGAGCAGTACTTC.

This chain links TRBV27 with TRBJ2-2; a weak D match, TRBD1 (5 bases). The CDR3 covers 13 residues. The V end lost 2 bases, the J end lost 5 bases, and 6 bases lay between the germline ends. The germline gives CDR1 MNHEY, CDR2 SMNVEV (reference sequence). CDR3 DNA sequence: TGTGCCAGCAGTTTACAGGGTACCGGGGAGCTGTTTTTT. This sequence encodes CASSLQGTGELFF.

About this clone: Since the CDR3 does not end with the conserved phenylalanine or tryptophan, this likely comes from a read error. The limits of the CDR3 on the DNA are not certain, so only TCRdb's listed CDR3 is given. The chain recombines TRBV7-9 with TRBJ2-7; TRBD1 is the table's D call and was not checked against the DNA. Germline lookup yields CDR1 SEHNR and CDR2 FQNEAQ (reference sequence). The CDR3 numbers 15 amino acids, ends counted. CDR3 region: CASSLDNPGQVTKGL.

The rearrangement joins TRBV7-6 to TRBJ2-4; the D is unclear. The ends were cut back, 1 base at V and 0 bases at J, with 13 bases in the middle. The CDR3 runs 17 residues. Germline lookup yields CDR1 SGHVS and CDR2 FNYEAQ. In DNA, the CDR3 is TGTGCCAGCAGCTTAGGAGTGTCCGAAATAGCCAAAAACATTCAGTACTTC. Protein sequence: CASSLGVSEIAKNIQYF. Full variable domain (remainder filled in from reference TRBV7-6 and TRBJ2-4): GAGVSQSPRYKVTKRGQDVALRCDPISGHVSLYWYRQALGQGPEFLTYFNYEAQQDKSGLPNDRFSAERPEGSISTLTIQRTEQRDSAMYRCASSLGVSEIAKNIQYFGAGTRLSVL.

The chain couples TRBV9 to TRBJ2-5; 7 nucleotides agree with TRBD2. Germline V gene lookup returns CDR1 SGDLS and CDR2 YYNGEE. The ends lost 3 bases at V and 5 bases at J; junction bases unmatched: 4. The CDR3 contains 13 residues. CDR3 residues: CASSATSAETQYF. Written as DNA, the CDR3 is TGTGCCAGCAGCGCAACTAGCGCGGAGACCCAGTACTTC.

The rearrangement links TRBV3-1 (or the pseudogene TRBV3-2) to TRBJ2-3; D ambiguous. The V and J ends lost 1 base and 0 bases respectively, with 8 bases between them. Germline loops: CDR1 LGHDT, CDR2 YNNKEL (reference sequence). This CDR3 has 15 amino acids. The DNA for the CDR3 is TGTGCCAGCAGCCAAGGGGTGACTAGCACAGATACGCAGTATTTT. Its translation: CASSQGVTSTDTQYF.

Regarding this clone: This sample includes further DNA sequences coding for the same CDR3. The CDR3 DNA is TGTGCCAGCAGCTCCGGGACAGGATCCTACGAGCAGTACTTC. Translating gives CASSSGTGSYEQYF. V is TRBV28 and J is TRBJ2-7, with 8 bases aligning to TRBD1. The germline CDR1 and CDR2 sequences are MDHEN and SYDVKM. The J segment lost 1 base and the V segment lost 6 bases, leaving 5 bases of the junction unmatched. The CDR3 spans 14 residues.

The gene calls are TRBV28 and TRBJ2-7, with TRBD2 matching over 7 bases. Looked up from germline, CDR1 is MDHEN and CDR2 is SYDVKM. V lost 7 bases, J lost 3 bases, and 21 bases stayed unmatched. The CDR3 consists of 18 residues. CDR3 loop: CASTGIAGPSLGYYEQYF. The CDR3 DNA reads as TGTGCCAGCACCGGAATAGCGGGCCCTTCACTTGGATACTACGAGCAGTACTTC.

This sequence joins TRBV7-6 and TRBJ2-5, with D perhaps TRBD2 (6 bases). V was trimmed by 1 base and J by 5 bases, leaving 14 bases between them. Per germline, CDR1 SGHVS and CDR2 FNYEAQ. The CDR3 has 15 residues. This chain's CDR3 is CASSLGGAGSETQYF. The CDR3 DNA sequence: TGTGCCAGCAGCTTAGGTGGTGCCGGGAGCGAGACCCAGTACTTC. The variable domain in full, completed from reference TRBV7-6 and TRBJ2-5, reads GAGVSQSPRYKVTKRGQDVALRCDPISGHVSLYWYRQALGQGPEFLTYFNYEAQQDKSGLPNDRFSAERPEGSISTLTIQRTEQRDSAMYRCASSLGGAGSETQYFGPGTRLLVL.

The chain joins TRBV28 to TRBJ1-2, with 9 bases lining up with TRBD1. The J segment lost 8 bases and the V segment lost 7 bases, leaving 14 bases of the junction unmatched. Looked up from germline, CDR1 is MDHEN and CDR2 is SYDVKM. This CDR3 has 15 amino acids. The CDR3 nucleotides read TGTGCCAGCACCACGGGACAGGGTAGCCCGATGGGCTACACCTTC. Protein sequence: CASTTGQGSPMGYTF.

V is TRBV15 and J is TRBJ2-1; 11 bases align to TRBD2. Trimming cost V 0 bases and J 8 bases; bases outside gene matches: 6. Per the germline V gene, CDR1 is LNHNV and CDR2 is YYDKDF (reference sequence). The CDR3 loop spans 16 amino acids. The CDR3 DNA reads as TGTGCCACCAGCAGAGATAGTACTAGCGGGAGATATGAGCAGTTCTTC. It specifies CATSRDSTSGRYEQFF.

The table lists this clone with a count of one. The V and J genes are TRBV9 and TRBJ2-1, with 13 bases identical to TRBD2. The junction had 19 bases not matched to a gene; V was cut back by 4 bases and J by 3 bases. Germline loops: CDR1 SGDLS, CDR2 YYNGEE. This CDR3 has 21 residues. The CDR3 region is CASSPRLGLAGPHPVYNEQFF. In DNA, the CDR3 is TGTGCCAGCAGCCCCCGCCTGGGACTAGCGGGACCCCATCCGGTCTACAATGAGCAGTTCTTC.